The 29 T cell receptor beta chains in this list originate from one sample, sequenced in a study of human T cells and chemical hapten exposure (dated by TCRdb to the early 2020s). The method behind the library was RACE. The data were produced on a NextSeq 500. TCRdb's own reprocessing of the public reads used fastp at Q25 and MiXCR and kept productive beta chains. Rows with a matching CDR3 protein are joined into one entry that keeps the most common DNA and genes. Within this sample are about 160,000 distinct CDR3 sequences, with about a quarter of them counted one time only. The ten largest make up 2.1% of the sample. Taken with the paper, the label for time point translates to: patch test 3, about 24 weeks after DPC sensitization. In light of the paper, this sample's treatment or condition label describes: therapeutic diphenylcyclopropenone sensitization with weekly scalp DPC. The sample consisted of whole blood, taken in connection with sensitization to the hapten diphenylcyclopropenone (DPC). These receptors were taken from a woman aged 18 to 35 with alopecia areata. Some clones in this sample may be carry-over from other donors' samples.

This clonotype was seen a few times. V usage is TRBV25-1 and J usage is TRBJ1-1; D gene unclear. Germline V gives CDR1 MGHDK, CDR2 SYGVNS. CDR3 size: 13 residues. V was clipped by 2 bases and J by 7 bases, with 11 bases between them. CDR3: CASSEREFGEAFF. CDR3 DNA sequence: TGTGCCAGCAGTGAAAGAGAGTTCGGTGAAGCTTTCTTT.

V usage is TRBV9 and J usage is TRBJ2-3; tentatively, D is TRBD1 (6 bases). The germline CDR1 and CDR2 sequences are SGDLS and YYNGEE. The length of the CDR3 is 14 residues. V was shortened by 4 bases and J by 3 bases, with 12 bases between the two germline ends. CDR3 coding DNA: TGTGCCAGCAGCCTACAGGGATGGACAGATACGCAGTATTTT. It translates to CASSLQGWTDTQYF.

This chain joins TRBV7-9 and TRBJ1-4; D not certain. The V and J ends lost 6 bases and 5 bases respectively, with 4 bases between them. The CDR3 consists of 11 residues. Germline-derived CDR1 and CDR2 are SEHNR and FQNEAQ (reference sequence). The DNA of the CDR3 is TGTGCCAGCAGGACAAATGAAAAACTGTTTTTT. Residues: CASRTNEKLFF.

This clonotype was seen repeatedly, ten times or more. CDR3 region: CASRGGGSSYEQYF. CDR3 coding DNA: TGTGCCAGCAGGGGTGGGGGCTCTTCCTACGAGCAGTACTTC. The chain carries TRBV7-8 and TRBJ2-7, with D perhaps matching TRBD1 (6 bases). The germline V and J ends were trimmed by 6 bases and 1 base, with 13 bases remaining between them. Germline CDR1 reads SGHVS; CDR2 reads FQNEAQ. The CDR3 length is 14 residues.

The chain recombines TRBV5-1 with TRBJ2-3, with D perhaps TRBD2 (6 bases). In germline, CDR1 is SGHRS, CDR2 YFSETQ. The length of the CDR3 is 13 residues. V dropped 4 bases and J dropped 5 bases, with 11 bases sitting between them. The CDR3 nucleotides are TGCGCCAGCAGCCTGGGACTTCGAGATACGCAGTATTTT. It encodes CASSLGLRDTQYF.

This clonotype was seen more than once but under ten times. This chain connects TRBV6-5 to TRBJ2-4; tentatively, D is TRBD2 (5 bases). Germline lookup yields CDR1 MNHEY and CDR2 SVGAGI. The CDR3 loop spans 16 amino acids. Trimming shortened V by 0 bases and J by 11 bases, and 20 bases separated the two germline ends. The CDR3 here is CASSYSTGGSGSLQYF. DNA for the CDR3: TGTGCCAGCAGTTACTCGACGGGCGGGTCTGGGAGTCTTCAGTACTTC.

This clonotype appeared a few times. The chain carries TRBV11-2 and TRBJ1-1, with D possibly TRBD1 on 5 matching bases. This CDR3 spans 13 amino acids. Germline V CDR1 and CDR2: SGHAT, FQNNGV. Deletions cut 4 bases from V and 1 base from J, with 7 bases between. This CDR3 reads CASSWGPNTEAFF. CDR3 nucleotide sequence: TGTGCCAGCAGCTGGGGCCCGAACACTGAAGCTTTCTTT.

The gene calls are TRBV29-1 and TRBJ1-4; D perhaps matches TRBD1 (6 bases). The CDR3 consists of 14 residues. Per germline, CDR1 SQVTM and CDR2 ANQGSEA. The V end was cut by 6 bases, the J end by 1 base, with 12 bases between. CDR3 nucleotide sequence: TGCAGCGTGGGACGAGGGGGAACTAATGAAAAACTGTTTTTT. Protein product: CSVGRGGTNEKLFF.

The chain employs TRBV5-1 and TRBJ1-2; D is unclear. Germline CDR1 reads SGHRS; CDR2 reads YFSETQ. The CDR3 length is 13 residues. V lost 5 bases and J 8 bases, leaving 16 bases between the germline ends. CDR3 DNA sequence: TGCGCCAGCAGACCCGACTCCCTCCAAGGCTACACCTTC. Its protein product is CASRPDSLQGYTF.

This clonotype was detected many times. This chain joins TRBV7-2 and TRBJ2-3; D is ambiguous. V lost 8 bases and J lost 2, with 8 bases in between. Germline V gene sequence: CDR1 SGHTA, CDR2 FQGNSA. The CDR3 length is 12 residues. CDR3 in DNA: TGTGCCAGCCGCCGGATCACAGATACGCAGTATTTT. It yields the protein CASRRITDTQYF.

The V and J genes are TRBV6-2 or TRBV6-3 and TRBJ2-7; 7 bases are a match to TRBD2. Trimming at V came to 7 bases and at J to 7 bases, leaving 13 bases not matched to a gene. The V gene's germline CDR1 is MNHEY and CDR2 SVGEGT. This CDR3 is 14 amino acids long. The CDR3 bases are TGTGCCAGCACCGTGGGGGAGGGCCGTCGGGAGCAGTACTTC. Translating it yields CASTVGEGRREQYF.

J is TRBJ2-1 and V is TRBV20-1; 14 bases are a match to TRBD2. V was clipped by 2 bases and J by 15 bases; unmatched bases: 6. This CDR3 has 13 amino acids. The germline CDR1 and CDR2 sequences are DFQATT and SNEGSKA (reference sequence). The CDR3, as DNA: TGCAGTGCTAGACAGGGACTAGCGGGGGTGGCGTTCTTC. Its protein is CSARQGLAGVAFF.

V and J are TRBV5-4 and TRBJ2-5; TRBD2 agrees at 13 bases. Losses at the gene ends were 0 bases for V and 4 bases for J; bases not matched to a gene: 3. The CDR3 spans 16 residues. Looked up from germline, CDR1 is SGHNT and CDR2 is YYREEE (reference sequence). This CDR3 is CASSLGTSGGPETQYF. CDR3 nucleotide sequence: TGTGCCAGCAGCTTGGGGACTAGCGGGGGCCCAGAGACCCAGTACTTC. Based on the CDR3 plus reference TRBV5-4 and TRBJ2-5, the full variable domain is ETGVTQSPTHLIKTRGQQVTLRCSSQSGHNTVSWYQQALGQGPQFIFQYYREEENGRGNFPPRFSGLQFPNYSSELNVNALELDDSALYLCASSLGTSGGPETQYFGPGTRLLVL.

This clonotype was picked up a small number of times. This chain connects TRBV5-1 to TRBJ1-4; D is undetermined. V lost 1 base and J 3 bases, leaving 7 bases between the germline ends. This CDR3 is 14 amino acids long. CDR1 SGHRS and CDR2 YFSETQ come from the germline V gene. CDR3 sequence: CASSLSGSNEKLFF. The CDR3, as DNA: TGCGCCAGCAGCTTGTCGGGGTCTAATGAAAAACTGTTTTTT.

CDR3 bases: TGCGCCAGCAGCCCAGGGACAGGGGCCCCTCGAGACACCGGGGAGCTGTTTTTT. It yields the protein CASSPGTGAPRDTGELFF. This rearrangement joins TRBV5-1 to TRBJ2-2; 10 nucleotides align to TRBD1. The trim removed 4 bases at V and 3 bases at J, leaving 12 bases unmatched. Looked up from germline, CDR1 is SGHRS and CDR2 is YFSETQ. This CDR3 region has 18 residues.

This clonotype occurred a few times. The chain recombines TRBV2 with TRBJ2-5; D gene uncertain. The CDR3 has 15 residues. V was shortened by 1 base and J by 5 bases, with 14 bases between the two germline ends. CDR1 SNHLY and CDR2 FYNNEI come from the germline V gene. The CDR3 DNA follows: TGTGCCAGCAGTGAAGGATGGGCACGACGGGAGACCCAGTACTTC. It is translated as CASSEGWARRETQYF. The whole variable domain, remainder taken from reference TRBV2 and TRBJ2-5, is EPEVTQTPSHQVTQMGQEVILRCVPISNHLYFYWYRQILGQKVEFLVSFYNNEISEKSEIFDDQFSVERPDGSNFTLKIRSTKLEDSAMYFCASSEGWARRETQYFGPGTRLLVL.

This rearrangement joins TRBV20-1 to TRBJ2-1; 11 bases match TRBD2. V shed 3 bases and J 5 bases; nucleotides not matched to a gene: 9. The germline V gene has CDR1 DFQATT and CDR2 SNEGSKA (reference sequence). There are 16 residues in the CDR3. The CDR3 sequence is CSASGLAGGPHNEQFF. The CDR3 DNA follows: TGCAGTGCTAGCGGTTTAGCGGGAGGGCCTCACAATGAGCAGTTCTTC.

Comment on this clonotype: An end of the junction differs from the germline gene, which may be a read error. This chain links TRBV3-1 with TRBJ2-1, with D possibly being TRBD2 (6 bases). The germline gives CDR1 LGHDT, CDR2 YNNKEL (reference sequence). The CDR3 runs 16 residues. The CDR3 DNA follows: TGTACCAGCAGCCAAGGTGGGGGGAGACTCGACAATGAGCAGTTCTTC. Translation gives CTSSQGGGRLDNEQFF.

As DNA, the CDR3 is TGTGCCAGCAGCGTAGGGGGGACAGGACCCTATCAGCCCCAGCATTTT. Translated, it gives CASSVGGTGPYQPQHF. The J gene is TRBJ1-5, the V gene TRBV9; TRBD1 aligns across 8 bases. Per the germline V gene, CDR1 is SGDLS and CDR2 is YYNGEE. This CDR3 is 16 amino acids long. Germline trimming cut 0 bases from V and 5 bases from J; bases unmatched to any gene: 7.

The rearrangement links TRBV7-3 to TRBJ2-7; D may be TRBD2 (6 bases). The CDR3 length is 22 residues. The ends were cut back, 1 base at V and 3 bases at J, with 34 bases in the middle. Germline V lookup: CDR1 SGHTA, CDR2 FQGTGA. The CDR3 spells CASSLMQGRMTGERYAYYEQYF. The CDR3 nucleotides are TGTGCCAGCAGCTTAATGCAGGGTAGGATGACGGGAGAAAGGTATGCTTACTACGAGCAGTACTTC.

This clonotype was counted between two and nine times. This chain links TRBV28 with TRBJ2-3, with 10 bases matching TRBD2. Germline CDR1 is MDHEN and CDR2 is SYDVKM. The CDR3 has 15 residues. J gave up 4 bases and V 6 bases, and 7 bases lay outside the gene matches. The CDR3 region is CASRSAGGGPDTQYF. The DNA of the CDR3 is TGTGCCAGCAGGTCAGCGGGAGGGGGCCCAGATACGCAGTATTTT.

This clonotype was counted between two and nine times. The CDR3 protein is CAIRPRDSNYGYTF. Written as DNA, the CDR3 is TGTGCCATCAGACCCCGGGACAGCAACTATGGCTACACCTTC. V gene TRBV10-3 combines with J gene TRBJ1-2; TRBD1 matches 7 bases. V was clipped by 6 bases and J by 2 bases; unmatched bases: 6. CDR3 length: 14 residues. The V gene's germline CDR1 is ENHRY and CDR2 SYGVKD.

The genes are TRBV5-4 and TRBJ2-7, with no clear D. CDR3 size: 14 residues. Germline V gives CDR1 SGHNT, CDR2 YYREEE (reference sequence). Trimming shortened V by 1 base and J by 2 bases, and 10 bases separated the two germline ends. CDR3 coding DNA: TGTGCCAGCAGCTTGAAACGTAATACCTACGAGCAGTACTTC. Translating it yields CASSLKRNTYEQYF.

This clonotype showed up just a few times. The J gene is TRBJ1-5, the V gene TRBV10-3, with TRBD1 identical over 10 bases. Germline V gives CDR1 ENHRY, CDR2 SYGVKD. The junction had 11 bases not matched to a gene; V was cut back by 10 bases and J by 5 bases. There are 15 residues in the CDR3. The CDR3 reads CATQAGQGVYQPQHF. As DNA, the CDR3 is TGTGCCACCCAGGCCGGACAGGGGGTGTATCAGCCCCAGCATTTT.

This clonotype was observed a few times. The chain has TRBV7-6 and TRBJ2-1, with D possibly TRBD1 on 5 matching bases. The V gene's germline CDR1 is SGHVS and CDR2 FNYEAQ. The CDR3 contains 19 residues. V was cut by 1 base and J by 7 bases, with 26 bases left in between. The DNA of the CDR3 is TGTGCCAGCAGCTTAGTTAGGCAGGGTGACCTTCGGTTTTGGAATGAGCAGTTCTTC. It encodes CASSLVRQGDLRFWNEQFF.

This sequence joins TRBV10-3 and TRBJ2-7, with D maybe TRBD2 (5 bases). The CDR3 is made up of 13 amino acids. Germline-derived CDR1 and CDR2 are ENHRY and SYGVKD. V shed 3 bases and J shed 7 bases, with 13 bases lying between them. DNA of the CDR3: TGTGCCATCAGTGATTTCGACTCGGGAGAGCAGTACTTC. Amino acid sequence: CAISDFDSGEQYF.

The CDR3 region is CASSFIPGQTTDTQYF. In DNA, the CDR3 is TGTGCCAGCAGTTTTATTCCGGGACAGACGACAGATACGCAGTATTTT. The chain carries TRBV11-2 and TRBJ2-3; TRBD1 matches 7 bases. Germline V gene lookup returns CDR1 SGHAT and CDR2 FQNNGV. The CDR3 totals 16 residues. With V trimmed by 6 bases and J by 3 bases, 12 bases remained unmatched.

Comment on this clonotype: The junction does not match germline at one end; this may be a read error. The J gene is TRBJ2-1, the V gene TRBV20-1; D is uncertain. The germline CDR1 and CDR2 sequences are DFQATT and SNEGSKA (reference sequence). This CDR3 has 10 amino acids. CDR3: CSASRAHLLF. CDR3 nucleotides: TGCAGTGCTTCCCGGGCCCATTTGCTCTTC.

There are a few counts of this clonotype. This chain uses TRBV20-1 with TRBJ1-2; no clear D. The CDR3 runs to 13 residues. Looked up from germline, CDR1 is DFQATT and CDR2 is SNEGSKA (reference sequence). Trimming left V 0 bases short and J 7 bases short, with 12 bases between. Here the CDR3 DNA reads TGCAGTGCTAGAGATACCGGAAAAAGTGGCTACACCTTC. This encodes CSARDTGKSGYTF.